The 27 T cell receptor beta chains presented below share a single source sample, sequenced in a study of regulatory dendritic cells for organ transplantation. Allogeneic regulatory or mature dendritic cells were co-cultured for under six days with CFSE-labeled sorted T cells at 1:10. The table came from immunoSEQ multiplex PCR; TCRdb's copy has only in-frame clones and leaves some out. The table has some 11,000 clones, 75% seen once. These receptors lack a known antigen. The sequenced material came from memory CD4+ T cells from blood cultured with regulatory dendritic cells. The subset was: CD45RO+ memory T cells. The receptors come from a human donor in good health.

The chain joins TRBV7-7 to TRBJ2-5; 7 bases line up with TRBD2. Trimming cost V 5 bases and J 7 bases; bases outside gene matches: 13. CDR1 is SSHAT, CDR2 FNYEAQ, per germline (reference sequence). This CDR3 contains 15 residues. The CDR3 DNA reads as TGTGCCAGCAGCCCCTCGGGGGGAGAGGCAGGGACCCAGTACTTC. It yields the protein CASSPSGGEAGTQYF.

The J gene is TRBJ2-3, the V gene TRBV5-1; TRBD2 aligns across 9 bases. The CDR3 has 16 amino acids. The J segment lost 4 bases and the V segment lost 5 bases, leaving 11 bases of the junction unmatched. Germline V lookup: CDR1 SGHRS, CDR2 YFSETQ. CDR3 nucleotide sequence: TGCGCCAGCAGTTCCGGGAGGAGCGGGGGGCCAGATACGCAGTATTTT. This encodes CASSSGRSGGPDTQYF.

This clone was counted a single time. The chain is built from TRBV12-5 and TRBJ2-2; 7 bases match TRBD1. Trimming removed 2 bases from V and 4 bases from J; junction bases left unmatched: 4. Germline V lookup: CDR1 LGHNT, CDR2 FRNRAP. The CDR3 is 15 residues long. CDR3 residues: CASGLISGGTGELFF. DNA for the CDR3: TGTGCTAGTGGTTTGATATCAGGGGGCACCGGGGAGCTGTTTTTT.

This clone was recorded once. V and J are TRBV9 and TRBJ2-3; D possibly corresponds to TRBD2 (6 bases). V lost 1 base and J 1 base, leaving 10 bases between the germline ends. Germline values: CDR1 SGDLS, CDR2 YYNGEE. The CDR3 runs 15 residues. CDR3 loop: CASSVLGGGTDTQYF. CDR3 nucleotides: TGTGCCAGCAGCGTACTAGGAGGGGGCACAGATACGCAGTATTTT.

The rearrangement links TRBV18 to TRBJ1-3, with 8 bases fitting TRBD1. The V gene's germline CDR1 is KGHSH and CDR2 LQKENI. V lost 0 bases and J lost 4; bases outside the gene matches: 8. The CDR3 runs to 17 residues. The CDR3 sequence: CASSPPQWTGPGNTIYF. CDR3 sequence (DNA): TGTGCCAGCTCACCACCCCAATGGACAGGGCCCGGAAACACCATATATTTT.

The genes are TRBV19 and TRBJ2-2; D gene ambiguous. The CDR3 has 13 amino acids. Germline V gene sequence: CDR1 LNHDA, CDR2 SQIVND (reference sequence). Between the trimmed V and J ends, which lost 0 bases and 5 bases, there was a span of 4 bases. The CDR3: CASSIEQTGELFF. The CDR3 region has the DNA TGTGCCAGTAGTATAGAACAGACCGGGGAGCTGTTTTTT.

CDR3 protein: CASSADRTNYGYTF. In DNA form, the CDR3 reads TGTGCCAGCAGTGCGGACAGAACTAACTATGGCTACACCTTC. The genes are TRBV6-1 and TRBJ1-2, with D perhaps matching TRBD1 (6 bases). Trimming took off 4 bases at V and 0 bases at J, with 9 bases between the two ends. This CDR3 spans 14 amino acids. Looked up from germline, CDR1 is MNHNS and CDR2 is SASEGT.

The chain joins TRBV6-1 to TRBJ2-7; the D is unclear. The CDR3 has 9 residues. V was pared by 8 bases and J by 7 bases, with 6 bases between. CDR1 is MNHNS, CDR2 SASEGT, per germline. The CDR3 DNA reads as TGTGCCAGCCCCCGGGAGCAGTACTTC. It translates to CASPREQYF.

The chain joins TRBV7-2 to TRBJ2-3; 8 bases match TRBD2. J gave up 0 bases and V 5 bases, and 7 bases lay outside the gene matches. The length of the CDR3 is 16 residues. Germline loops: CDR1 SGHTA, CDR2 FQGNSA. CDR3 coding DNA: TGTGCCAGCAGCATTTCTAGCGGGCTCAGCACAGATACGCAGTATTTT. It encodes CASSISSGLSTDTQYF.

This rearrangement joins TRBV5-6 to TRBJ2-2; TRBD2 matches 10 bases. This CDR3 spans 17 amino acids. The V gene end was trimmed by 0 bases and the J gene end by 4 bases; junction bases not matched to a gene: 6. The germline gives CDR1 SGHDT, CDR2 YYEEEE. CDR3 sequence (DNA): TGTGCCAGCAGCTTGGCCATGACTAGCGGGTCCACCGGGGAGCTGTTTTTT. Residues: CASSLAMTSGSTGELFF.

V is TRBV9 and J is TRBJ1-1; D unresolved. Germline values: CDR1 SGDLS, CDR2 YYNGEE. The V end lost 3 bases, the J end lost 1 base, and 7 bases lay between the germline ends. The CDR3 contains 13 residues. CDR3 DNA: TGTGCCAGCAGCGCGCGTCCGAACACTGAAGCTTTCTTT. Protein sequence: CASSARPNTEAFF.

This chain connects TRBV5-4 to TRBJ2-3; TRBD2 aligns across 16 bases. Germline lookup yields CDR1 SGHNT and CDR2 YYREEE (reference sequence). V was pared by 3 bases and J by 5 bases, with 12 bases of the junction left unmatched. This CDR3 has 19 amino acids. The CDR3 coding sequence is TGTGCCAGCAGCTGGGTGGGACTAGCGGGGGGGCCTGATGGAGATACGCAGTATTTT. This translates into CASSWVGLAGGPDGDTQYF.

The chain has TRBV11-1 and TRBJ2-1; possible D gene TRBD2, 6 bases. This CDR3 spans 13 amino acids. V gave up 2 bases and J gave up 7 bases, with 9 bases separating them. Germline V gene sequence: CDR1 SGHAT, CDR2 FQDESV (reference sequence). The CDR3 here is CASSLRRDNEQFF. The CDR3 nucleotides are TGTGCCAGCAGCTTAAGGCGGGATAATGAGCAGTTCTTC.

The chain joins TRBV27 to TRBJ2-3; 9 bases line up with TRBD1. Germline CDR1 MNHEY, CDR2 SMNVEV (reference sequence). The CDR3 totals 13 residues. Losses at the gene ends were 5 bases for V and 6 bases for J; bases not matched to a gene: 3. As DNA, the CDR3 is TGTGCCAGCAGTCTCGGGACAGGGGATACGCAGTATTTT. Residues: CASSLGTGDTQYF.

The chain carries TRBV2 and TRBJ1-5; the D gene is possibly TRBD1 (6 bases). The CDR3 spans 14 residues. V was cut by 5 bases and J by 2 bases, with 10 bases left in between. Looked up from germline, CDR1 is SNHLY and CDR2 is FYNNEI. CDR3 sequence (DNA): TGTGCCAGCAGTCCTCGACAGGGCAATCAGCCCCAGCATTTT. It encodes CASSPRQGNQPQHF.

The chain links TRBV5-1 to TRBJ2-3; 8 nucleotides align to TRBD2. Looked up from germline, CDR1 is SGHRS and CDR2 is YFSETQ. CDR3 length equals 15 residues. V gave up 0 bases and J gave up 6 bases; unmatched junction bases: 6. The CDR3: CASSLDWGGRDTQYF. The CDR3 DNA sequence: TGCGCCAGCAGCTTGGACTGGGGCGGGAGGGATACGCAGTATTTT.

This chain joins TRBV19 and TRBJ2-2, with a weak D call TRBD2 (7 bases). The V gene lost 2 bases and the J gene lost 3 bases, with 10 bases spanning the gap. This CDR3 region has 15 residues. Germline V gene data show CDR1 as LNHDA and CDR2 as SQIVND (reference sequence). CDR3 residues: CASSIRGRDTGELFF. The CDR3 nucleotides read TGTGCCAGTAGTATAAGGGGGAGGGACACCGGGGAGCTGTTTTTT.

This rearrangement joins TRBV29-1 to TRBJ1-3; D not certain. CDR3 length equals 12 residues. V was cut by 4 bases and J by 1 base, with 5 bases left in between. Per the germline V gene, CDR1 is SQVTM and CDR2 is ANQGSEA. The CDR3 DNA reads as TGCAGCGTTGCAGTATCTGGAAACACCATATATTTT. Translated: CSVAVSGNTIYF.

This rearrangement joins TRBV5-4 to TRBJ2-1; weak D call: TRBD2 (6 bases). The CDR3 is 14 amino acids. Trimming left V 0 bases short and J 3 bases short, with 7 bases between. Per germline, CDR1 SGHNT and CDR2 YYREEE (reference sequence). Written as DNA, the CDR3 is TGTGCCAGCAGCTTGGTGGGAGGCTACAATGAGCAGTTCTTC. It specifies CASSLVGGYNEQFF.

CDR3 DNA sequence: TGTGCCAGCACCGGGACAGGGGTGTGGTGGTCCTACGAGCAGTACTTC. Its translation: CASTGTGVWWSYEQYF. V gene TRBV27 combines with J gene TRBJ2-7, with TRBD1 identical over 10 bases. With V trimmed by 7 bases and J by 1 base, 10 bases remained unmatched. The germline V gene has CDR1 MNHEY and CDR2 SMNVEV (reference sequence). This CDR3 has 16 residues.

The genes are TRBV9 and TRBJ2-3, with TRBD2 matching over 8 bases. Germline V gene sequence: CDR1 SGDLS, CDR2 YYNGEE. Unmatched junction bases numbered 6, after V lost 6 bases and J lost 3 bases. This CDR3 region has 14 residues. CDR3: CASKTSEGTDTQYF. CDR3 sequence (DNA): TGTGCCAGCAAGACTAGCGAGGGTACAGATACGCAGTATTTT.

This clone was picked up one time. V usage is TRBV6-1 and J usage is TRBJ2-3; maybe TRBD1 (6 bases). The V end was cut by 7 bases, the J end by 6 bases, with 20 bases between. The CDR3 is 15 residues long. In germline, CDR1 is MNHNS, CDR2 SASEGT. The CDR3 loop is CASTARGSLGDTQYF. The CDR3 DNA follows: TGTGCCAGCACTGCGAGGGGGTCCCTAGGGGATACGCAGTATTTT.

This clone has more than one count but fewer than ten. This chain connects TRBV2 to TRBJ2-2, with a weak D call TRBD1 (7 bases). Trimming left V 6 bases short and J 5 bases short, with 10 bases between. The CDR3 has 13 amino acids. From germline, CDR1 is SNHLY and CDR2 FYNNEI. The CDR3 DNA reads TGTGCCAGCAGCAGGGGGGCGACCGGGGAGCTGTTTTTT. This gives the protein CASSRGATGELFF. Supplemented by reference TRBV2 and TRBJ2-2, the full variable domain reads EPEVTQTPSHQVTQMGQEVILRCVPISNHLYFYWYRQILGQKVEFLVSFYNNEISEKSEIFDDQFSVERPDGSNFTLKIRSTKLEDSAMYFCASSRGATGELFFGEGSRLTVL.

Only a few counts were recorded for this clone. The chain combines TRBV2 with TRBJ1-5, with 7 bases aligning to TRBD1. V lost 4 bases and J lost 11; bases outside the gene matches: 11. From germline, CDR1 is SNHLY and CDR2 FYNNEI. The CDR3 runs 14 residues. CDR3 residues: CASSGGQGGSSQHF. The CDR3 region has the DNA TGTGCCAGCAGTGGTGGGCAGGGGGGCTCGTCCCAGCATTTT.

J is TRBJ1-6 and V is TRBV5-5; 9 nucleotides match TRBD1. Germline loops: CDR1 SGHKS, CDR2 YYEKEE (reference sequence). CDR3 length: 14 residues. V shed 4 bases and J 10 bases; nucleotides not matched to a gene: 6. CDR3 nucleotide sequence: TGTGCCAGCAGCCCGGGACAGGGAGGATCACCCCTCCACTTT. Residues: CASSPGQGGSPLHF. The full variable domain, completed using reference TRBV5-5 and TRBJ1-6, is DAGVTQSPTHLIKTRGQQVTLRCSPISGHKSVSWYQQVLGQGPQFIFQYYEKEERGRGNFPDRFSARQFPNYSSELNVNALLLGDSALYLCASSPGQGGSPLHFGNGTRLTVT.

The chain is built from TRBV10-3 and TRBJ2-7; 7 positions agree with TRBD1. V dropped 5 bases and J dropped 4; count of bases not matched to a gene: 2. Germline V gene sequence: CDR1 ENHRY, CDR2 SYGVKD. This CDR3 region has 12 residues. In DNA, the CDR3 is TGTGCCATCAGTATACAGGGGTACGAGCAGTACTTC. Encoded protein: CAISIQGYEQYF.

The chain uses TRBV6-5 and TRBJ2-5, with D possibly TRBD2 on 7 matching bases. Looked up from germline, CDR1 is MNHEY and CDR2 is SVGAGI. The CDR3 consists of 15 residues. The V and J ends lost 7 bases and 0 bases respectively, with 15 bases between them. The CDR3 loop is CASMGAGANQETQYF. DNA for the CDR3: TGTGCCAGCATGGGTGCGGGGGCCAACCAAGAGACCCAGTACTTC.